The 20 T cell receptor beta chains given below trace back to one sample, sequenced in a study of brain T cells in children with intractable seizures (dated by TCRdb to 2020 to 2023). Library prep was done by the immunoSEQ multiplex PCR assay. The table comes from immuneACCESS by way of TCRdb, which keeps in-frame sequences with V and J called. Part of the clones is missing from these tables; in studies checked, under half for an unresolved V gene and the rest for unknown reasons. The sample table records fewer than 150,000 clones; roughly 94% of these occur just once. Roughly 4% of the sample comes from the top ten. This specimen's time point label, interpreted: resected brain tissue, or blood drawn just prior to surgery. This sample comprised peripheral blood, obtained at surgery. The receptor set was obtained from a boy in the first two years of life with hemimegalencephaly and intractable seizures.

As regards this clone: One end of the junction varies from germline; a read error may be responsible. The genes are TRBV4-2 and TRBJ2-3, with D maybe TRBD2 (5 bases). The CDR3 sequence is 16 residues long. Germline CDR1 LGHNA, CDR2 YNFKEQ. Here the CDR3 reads CASSPARVASTDTQYF. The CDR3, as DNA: TGTGCCAGCAGCCCCGCCCGGGTAGCGAGCACGGATACGCAGTATTTT.

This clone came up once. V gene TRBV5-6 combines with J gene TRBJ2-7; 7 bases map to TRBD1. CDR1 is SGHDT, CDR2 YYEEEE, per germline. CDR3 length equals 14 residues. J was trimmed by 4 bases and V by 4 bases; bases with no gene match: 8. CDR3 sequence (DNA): TGTGCCAGCAGCCCGACAGGGCCGGCGTACGAGCAGTACTTC. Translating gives CASSPTGPAYEQYF.

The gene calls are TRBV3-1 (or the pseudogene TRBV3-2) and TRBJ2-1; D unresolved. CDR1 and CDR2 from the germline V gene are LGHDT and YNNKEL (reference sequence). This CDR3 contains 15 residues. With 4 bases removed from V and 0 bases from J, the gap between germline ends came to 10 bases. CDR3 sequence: CASSLTESSYNEQFF. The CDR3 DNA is TGTGCCAGCAGCCTTACTGAGAGCTCCTACAATGAGCAGTTCTTC.

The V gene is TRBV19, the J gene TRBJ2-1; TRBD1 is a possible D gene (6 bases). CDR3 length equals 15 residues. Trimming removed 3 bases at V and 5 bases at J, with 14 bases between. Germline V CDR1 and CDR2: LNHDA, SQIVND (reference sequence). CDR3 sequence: CASSIGQTPNNEQFF. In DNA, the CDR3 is TGTGCCAGTAGTATTGGACAGACCCCTAACAATGAGCAGTTCTTC.

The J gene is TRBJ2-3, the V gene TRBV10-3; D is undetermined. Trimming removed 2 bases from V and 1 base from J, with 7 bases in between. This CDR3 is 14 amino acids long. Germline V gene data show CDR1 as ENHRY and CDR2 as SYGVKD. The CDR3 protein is CAISEGRGTDTQYF. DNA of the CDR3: TGTGCCATCAGTGAGGGGCGAGGCACAGATACGCAGTATTTT.

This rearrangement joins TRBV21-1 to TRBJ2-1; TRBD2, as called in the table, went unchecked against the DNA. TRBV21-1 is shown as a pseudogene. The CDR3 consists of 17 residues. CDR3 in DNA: TGTGCCAGCAGCAAAGGGGGACTAGCGGGAGGCGACAATGAGCAGTTCTTC. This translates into CASSKGGLAGGDNEQFF.

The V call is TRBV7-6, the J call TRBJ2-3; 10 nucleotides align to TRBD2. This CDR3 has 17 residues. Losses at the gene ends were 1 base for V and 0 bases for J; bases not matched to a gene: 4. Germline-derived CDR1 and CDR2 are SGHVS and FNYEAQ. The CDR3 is CASSLGGTSVSTDTQYF. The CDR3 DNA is TGTGCCAGCAGCTTAGGGGGGACTAGCGTAAGCACAGATACGCAGTATTTT.

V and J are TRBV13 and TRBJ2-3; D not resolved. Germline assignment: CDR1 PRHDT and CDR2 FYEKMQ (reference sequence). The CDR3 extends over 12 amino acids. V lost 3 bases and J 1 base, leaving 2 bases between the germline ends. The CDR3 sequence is CASSLRTDTQYF. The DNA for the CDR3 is TGTGCCAGCAGCTTGCGCACAGATACGCAGTATTTT.

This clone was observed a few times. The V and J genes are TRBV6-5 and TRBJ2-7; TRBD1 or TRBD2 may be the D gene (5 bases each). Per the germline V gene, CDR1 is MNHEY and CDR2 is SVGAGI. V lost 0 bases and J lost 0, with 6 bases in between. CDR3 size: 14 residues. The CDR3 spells CASSYSGASYEQYF. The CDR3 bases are TGTGCCAGCAGTTACTCCGGGGCCTCCTACGAGCAGTACTTC.

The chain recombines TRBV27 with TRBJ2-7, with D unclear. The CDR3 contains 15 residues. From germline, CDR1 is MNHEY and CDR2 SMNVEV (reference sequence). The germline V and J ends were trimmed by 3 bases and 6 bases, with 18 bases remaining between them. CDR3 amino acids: CASSLVTASLGEQYF. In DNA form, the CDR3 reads TGTGCCAGCAGTTTGGTTACCGCCTCCCTCGGCGAGCAGTACTTC.

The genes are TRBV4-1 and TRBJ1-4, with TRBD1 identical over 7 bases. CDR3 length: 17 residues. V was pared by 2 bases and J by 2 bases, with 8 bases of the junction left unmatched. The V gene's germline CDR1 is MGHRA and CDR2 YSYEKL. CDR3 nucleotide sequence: TGCGCCAGCAGCCAAAGGCCCGACAGGGCGACTAATGAAAAACTGTTTTTT. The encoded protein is CASSQRPDRATNEKLFF.

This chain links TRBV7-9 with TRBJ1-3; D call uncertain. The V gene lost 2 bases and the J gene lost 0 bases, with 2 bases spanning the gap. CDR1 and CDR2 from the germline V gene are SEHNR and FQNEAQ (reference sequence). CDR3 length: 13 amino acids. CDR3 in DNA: TGTGCCAGCAGCTTAAGCTCTGGAAACACCATATATTTT. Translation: CASSLSSGNTIYF.

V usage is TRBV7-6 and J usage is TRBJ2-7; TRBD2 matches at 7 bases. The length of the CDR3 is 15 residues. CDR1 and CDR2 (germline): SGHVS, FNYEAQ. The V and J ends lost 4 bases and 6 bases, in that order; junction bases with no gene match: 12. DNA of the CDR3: TGTGCCAGCAGCTCCTTTGACGGGAGGTTCTCCGAGCAGTACTTC. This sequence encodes CASSSFDGRFSEQYF.

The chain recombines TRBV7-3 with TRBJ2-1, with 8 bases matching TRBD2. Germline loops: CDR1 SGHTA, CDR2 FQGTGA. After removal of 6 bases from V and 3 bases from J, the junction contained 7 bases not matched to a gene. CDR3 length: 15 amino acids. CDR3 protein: CASSYNSGDYNEQFF. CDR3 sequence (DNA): TGTGCCAGCAGTTATAATAGCGGGGACTACAATGAGCAGTTCTTC.

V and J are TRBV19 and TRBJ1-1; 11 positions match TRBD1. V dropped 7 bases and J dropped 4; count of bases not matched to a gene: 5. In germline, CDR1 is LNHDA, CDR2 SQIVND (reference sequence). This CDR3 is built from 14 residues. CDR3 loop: CASTQGTGGTEAFF. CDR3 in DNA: TGTGCCAGTACCCAAGGGACAGGGGGCACTGAAGCTTTCTTT.

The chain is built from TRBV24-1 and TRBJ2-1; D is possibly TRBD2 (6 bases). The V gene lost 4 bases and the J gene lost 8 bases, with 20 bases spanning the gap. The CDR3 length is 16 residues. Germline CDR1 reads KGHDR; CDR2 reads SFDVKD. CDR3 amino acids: CATSDVRDSVGDEQFF. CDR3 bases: TGTGCCACCAGTGACGTAAGGGACTCCGTGGGCGATGAGCAGTTCTTC.

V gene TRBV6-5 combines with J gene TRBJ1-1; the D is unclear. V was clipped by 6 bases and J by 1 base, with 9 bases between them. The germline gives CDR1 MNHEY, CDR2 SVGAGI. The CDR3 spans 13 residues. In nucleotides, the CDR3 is TGTGCCAGCAGACCCGACGGGAACACTGAAGCTTTCTTT. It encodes CASRPDGNTEAFF.

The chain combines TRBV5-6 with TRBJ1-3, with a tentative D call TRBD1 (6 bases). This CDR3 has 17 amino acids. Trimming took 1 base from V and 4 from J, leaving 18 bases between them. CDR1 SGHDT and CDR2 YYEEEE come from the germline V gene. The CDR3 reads CASSLLSGATLGNTIYF. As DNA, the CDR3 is TGTGCCAGCAGCTTGTTATCGGGGGCCACCCTGGGAAACACCATATATTTT.

CDR3 sequence reads: CATSDSRLAGDRGIQYF. The DNA for the CDR3 is TGTGCCACCAGTGATTCCAGACTAGCGGGAGATCGGGGCATTCAGTACTTC. The chain combines TRBV24-1 with TRBJ2-4; TRBD2 aligns across 12 bases. The germline gives CDR1 KGHDR, CDR2 SFDVKD. The CDR3 has 17 residues. V lost 2 bases and J lost 9; bases outside the gene matches: 10.

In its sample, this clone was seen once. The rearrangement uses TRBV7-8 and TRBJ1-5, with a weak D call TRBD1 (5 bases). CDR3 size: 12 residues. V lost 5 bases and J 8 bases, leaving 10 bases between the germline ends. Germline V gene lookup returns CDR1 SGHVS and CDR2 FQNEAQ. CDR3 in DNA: TGTGCCAGCAGCCCATGGGGGGAGCCCCAGCATTTT. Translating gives CASSPWGEPQHF.